This TCR beta chain came from a study of T-cell memory formation after mild COVID-19. Notes on the study in general: Contracting CD8+ clones were enriched in EMRA, CD4+ mainly in CM and EM.

There are a few counts of this clonotype. Its antigen is not identified. Constant-segment-primed 5'RACE gave TCR alpha and TCR beta cDNA libraries with sample barcodes and UMIs. Via MiXCR, TCRdb re-called the 5' RACE reads, giving one row per CDR3 protein. The table shows roughly 89,000 distinct CDR3 sequences, with roughly 16% occurring only once. The CDR3 length is 14 residues. Germline V CDR1 and CDR2: SGHTA, FQGTGA. The trim removed 8 bases at V and 4 bases at J, leaving 6 bases unmatched. The sequence derives from a young man who had mild COVID-19 (a few samples of this study predate the infection). Cell type and time point are not known. V is TRBV7-3 and J is TRBJ2-3; the match to TRBD2 covers 10 bases. Sequenced sample: PBMCs or a T cell subset sorted from them (not recorded which). Here the CDR3 DNA reads TGTGCCAGCGCCCAGCGGGGGGGGGCAGATACGCAGTATTTT. Protein product: CASAQRGGADTQYF.